The present T cell receptor beta chain was sequenced within a study of cytomegalovirus exposure and HLA in healthy donors. CDR1 and CDR2 from the germline V gene are SGHRS and YFSETQ. The CDR3 sequence is 17 residues long. Trimming removed 0 bases from V and 0 bases from J; junction bases left unmatched: 4. Broader study findings: Earlier analysis found most TCR beta V segments productive about 87% or about 30% of the time. The sole available immune exposure information was CMV serostatus. Other equally common chains were less clonally expanded than HLA-associated TCR beta chains, a later analysis showed. Analyses of presence and absence presupposed an approximately uniform sequencing depth across donors.

The primer mix had 60 Vbeta and 13 Jbeta primers. Measured with immunoSEQ multiplex PCR; TCRdb has only the in-frame clones, and not every one. The sample lists under 200,000 clones, around 80% occurring once. As for this clone: Antigen unknown.

The TCR originated in a man aged 50 to 59 in good health and CMV-seropositive. The chain has TRBV5-1 and TRBJ2-1; 9 bases line up with TRBD2. Input material: PBMCs. CDR3 protein: CASSLGGLANSYNEQFF. For the CDR3, the DNA is TGCGCCAGCAGCTTGGGAGGACTAGCGAACTCCTACAATGAGCAGTTCTTC.